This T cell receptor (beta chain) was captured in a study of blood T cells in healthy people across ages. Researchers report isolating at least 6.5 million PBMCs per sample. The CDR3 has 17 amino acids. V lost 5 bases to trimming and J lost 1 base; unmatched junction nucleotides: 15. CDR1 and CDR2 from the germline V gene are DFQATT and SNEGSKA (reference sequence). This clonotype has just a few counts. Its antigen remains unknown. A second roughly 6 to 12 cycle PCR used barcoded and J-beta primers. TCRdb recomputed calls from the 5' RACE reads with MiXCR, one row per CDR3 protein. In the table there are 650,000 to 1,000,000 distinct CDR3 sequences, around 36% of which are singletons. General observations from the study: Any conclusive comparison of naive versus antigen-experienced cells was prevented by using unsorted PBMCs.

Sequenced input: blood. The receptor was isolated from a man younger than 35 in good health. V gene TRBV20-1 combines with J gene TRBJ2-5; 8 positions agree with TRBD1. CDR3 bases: TGCAGTGCTCAAATGACTCCGGACAGGGACCGCCAAGAGACCCAGTACTTC. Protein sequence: CSAQMTPDRDRQETQYF.